The clone carrying this T cell receptor beta chain occurred a few times. Its specificity is not known. The data stem from a study of PD-1 blockade in classical Hodgkin lymphoma. Study results and caveats: Complete responders had baseline diversity similar to newly diagnosed patients. Sources of repertoire differences remain undefined, possibly disease activity or prior therapy. It was CD4+ TCR diversity, not CD8+, that rose significantly by C4D1.

Time point described: cycle 4 day 1 (C4D1), after more than five weeks of nivolumab. Relapse was seen in all patients after autologous stem cell transplantation, and brentuximab vedotin exposure was variable. With magnetic negative selection, CD4+ T cells were purified from PBMCs that had been thawed. The CDR3 sequence is 16 residues long. Trimming left V 2 bases short and J 8 bases short, with 19 bases between. Germline loops: CDR1 SGHRS, CDR2 YFSETQ. Here immunoSEQ multiplex PCR was the method, and the copy in TCRdb shows in-frame clones only, minus some. The sample has under 13,000 clones; 60% to 80% are singletons.

The receptor's source is a human donor with classical Hodgkin lymphoma. Sequenced material: CD4+ T cells from blood, taken before the fourth cycle of nivolumab. V is TRBV5-1 and J is TRBJ1-4; no clear D. In DNA, the CDR3 is TGCGCCAGCAGCTTACGGGAAGCCAGCCGAGGGGAAAAACTGTTTTTT. This sequence encodes CASSLREASRGEKLFF.